This TCR beta chain comes out of a study of blood T cell repertoires in COVID-19. For the study at large: Specimens from acute and convalescent COVID-19 originated in the United States, Italy and Spain. T cells, B-cell-depleted T cells, or PBMCs provided the cDNA or gDNA that served as material.

As handled by the study authors: Nucleated cell number was recorded as an estimate derived from reference gene primer amplification. This table comes from immunoSEQ multiplex PCR, and its TCRdb copy is limited to in-frame clones, with some not included. The D gene and trimming were derived from the DNA, and the V and J assignments and clone size from that table. The table lists some 83,000 clones, roughly nine tenths of them singletons. The CDR3 runs 17 residues. The germline V gene encodes CDR1 LNHNV and CDR2 YYDKDF (reference sequence). Between the trimmed V and J ends, which lost 0 bases and 2 bases, there was a span of 14 bases.

The sequence was obtained from a man at least 80 years old in a cohort sampled during active COVID-19. The chain joins TRBV15 to TRBJ1-5; possibly TRBD1 for D (6 bases). The sequencing input was peripheral blood. The CDR3: CATSRDPGGAGNQPQHF. The CDR3 region has the DNA TGTGCCACCAGCAGAGATCCGGGGGGGGCGGGCAATCAGCCCCAGCATTTT.